The table lists the clone carrying this TCR beta chain with a count of one. Antigen specificity is unknown. The record originates from a study of identifying expanded T cells in peripheral blood. The table came from immunoSEQ multiplex PCR; TCRdb's copy has only in-frame clones and leaves some out. The sample holds more than 65,000 clones, about 89% seen once. Notes on the study in general: Variance in clone template counts between approximately 2-week samples significantly increased with total template count across all healthy donors. Roughly 1.1 clones differed between technical replicates, versus approximately 17 and 20 over time.

This CDR3 contains 16 residues. J lost 4 bases, V lost 3 bases, and 9 bases had no gene match. CDR1 is MGHRA and CDR2 is YSYEKL in the germline V gene. No infections or other immune events were documented during collection. The sequenced sample was blood. The receptor comes from a person aged 18 to 69 in good health. The chain is built from TRBV4-1 and TRBJ1-2; 9 bases agree with TRBD1. The CDR3 reads CASSQGMDRGGYGYTF. CDR3 coding DNA: TGCGCCAGCAGCCAGGGTATGGACAGGGGTGGCTATGGCTACACCTTC.